Presented here are 10 T cell receptor beta chains from one specimen sequenced in a study of CD8 T cells in Susac syndrome. RNA, at roughly 0.45 to 1 ug, was reverse transcribed with random hexamers. TCRdb re-derived calls from the immunoSEQ multiplex PCR reads in MiXCR, one entry per CDR3 protein. The table shows tens of thousands of distinct CDR3 sequences, with approximately 90% occurring only once. The sample comprised CD8+ T cells from PBMCs. Every receptor here comes from a human donor in good health.

The chain combines TRBV28 with TRBJ1-3; the D is unclear. The CDR3 covers 16 residues. V gave up 1 base and J gave up 8 bases, with 18 bases separating them. Germline V gives CDR1 MDHEN, CDR2 SYDVKM. The CDR3 nucleotides read TGTGCCAGCAGTTTATCCATCGGTCGTTTGTTGGACACCATATATTTT. It codes for CASSLSIGRLLDTIYF.

The chain recombines TRBV3-1 with TRBJ2-5; D may correspond to TRBD1 or TRBD2 (6 bases each). Germline V gene lookup returns CDR1 LGHDT and CDR2 YNNKEL (reference sequence). The CDR3 is 15 residues long. The germline V and J ends were trimmed by 6 bases and 3 bases, with 17 bases remaining between them. In DNA, the CDR3 is TGTGCCAGCAGGGAGACGGGGGCCCCCAAAGAGACCCAGTACTTC. Translating gives CASRETGAPKETQYF.

The rearrangement joins TRBV15 to TRBJ2-2; TRBD1 might be the D (7 bases). This CDR3 region has 15 residues. Trimming shortened V by 1 base and J by 6 bases, and 12 bases separated the two germline ends. In germline, CDR1 is LNHNV, CDR2 YYDKDF (reference sequence). The CDR3 nucleotides read TGTGCCACCAGCAGAGTCGACAGGGAGGCCGGGGAGCTGTTTTTT. Translating gives CATSRVDREAGELFF.

This chain links TRBV7-8 with TRBJ2-5; 11 nucleotides align to TRBD1. Trimming at V came to 3 bases and at J to 11 bases, leaving 14 bases not matched to a gene. Per germline, CDR1 SGHVS and CDR2 FQNEAQ. This CDR3 is built from 16 residues. The CDR3 loop reads CASSFPGQGAWEAQYF. CDR3 sequence (DNA): TGTGCCAGCAGCTTTCCCGGACAGGGGGCTTGGGAGGCGCAGTACTTC.

This rearrangement joins TRBV25-1 to TRBJ2-5; TRBD1 is a possible D gene (6 bases). Germline CDR1 is MGHDK and CDR2 is SYGVNS. The CDR3 runs 16 residues. The germline V and J ends were trimmed by 4 bases and 2 bases, with 17 bases remaining between them. The CDR3 loop reads CASSGANRVPQETQYF. In DNA form, the CDR3 reads TGTGCCAGCAGTGGCGCCAACAGGGTACCTCAAGAGACCCAGTACTTC.

This chain connects TRBV6-2 or TRBV6-3 to TRBJ2-4; 8 nucleotides match TRBD1. Trimming removed 0 bases from V and 8 bases from J; junction bases left unmatched: 6. The germline V gene encodes CDR1 MNHEY and CDR2 SVGEGT. CDR3 length: 15 amino acids. CDR3 nucleotides: TGTGCCAGCAGTTACTCGGCAGGGGGCACGGACATTCAGTACTTC. It codes for CASSYSAGGTDIQYF.

J is TRBJ2-2 and V is TRBV3-1, with TRBD2 as a possible D gene (5 bases). In germline, CDR1 is LGHDT, CDR2 YNNKEL (reference sequence). The CDR3 has 17 residues. The ends were cut back, 0 bases at V and 2 bases at J, with 13 bases in the middle. CDR3: CASSQDREGRNTGELFF. The CDR3 coding sequence is TGTGCCAGCAGCCAAGATCGTGAAGGGAGAAACACCGGGGAGCTGTTTTTT.

This sequence joins TRBV27 and TRBJ1-1; 9 bases are a match to TRBD1. The CDR3 is 17 amino acids. The germline gives CDR1 MNHEY, CDR2 SMNVEV (reference sequence). V lost 5 bases, J lost 0 bases, and 10 bases stayed unmatched. CDR3 sequence: CASSPPGQGDMNTEAFF. In DNA, the CDR3 is TGTGCCAGCAGTCCACCGGGACAGGGCGACATGAACACTGAAGCTTTCTTT.

The V and J genes are TRBV7-9 and TRBJ1-3, with D uncertain. V lost 7 bases and J lost 0, with 16 bases in between. This CDR3 is 16 amino acids long. Germline lookup yields CDR1 SEHNR and CDR2 FQNEAQ (reference sequence). CDR3 sequence reads: CASTYGGTYSGNTIYF. CDR3 DNA: TGTGCCAGCACCTACGGAGGCACCTACTCTGGAAACACCATATATTTT.

The chain is built from TRBV20-1 and TRBJ2-5, with D tentatively TRBD1 (6 bases). Germline V gene lookup returns CDR1 DFQATT and CDR2 SNEGSKA (reference sequence). The V end was cut by 1 base, the J end by 0 bases, with 12 bases between. The CDR3 is 15 residues long. The chain's CDR3 is CSARGRTVYQETQYF. The CDR3, as DNA: TGCAGTGCTAGAGGGAGGACAGTGTACCAAGAGACCCAGTACTTC.